The T cell receptor (beta chain) under discussion was sequenced for a study of tumor-infiltrating lymphocytes in primary liver carcinoma. Study-level points and caveats: About 7.5-25% of top clones, no more, were shared by all five regions. Blood had a significantly lower top-250-clone fraction than tumors did (p = 0.039).

Germline V gives CDR1 SQVTM, CDR2 ANQGSEA. With V trimmed by 8 bases and J by 3 bases, 10 bases remained unmatched. This CDR3 spans 15 amino acids. From 500 ng total RNA, TCR beta cDNA was generated with a primer in the constant region. Three-round nested multiplex PCR performed with slightly modified ARM-PCR produced the TCR beta libraries. A C-beta reverse primer was combined with TRBV1-TRBV30 forward primers in the first two PCR rounds, and each round had 10 cycles. TCRdb processed the multiplex PCR reads anew with MiXCR; each CDR3 protein has one entry. The sample has 50,000 to 60,000 distinct CDR3 sequences, 60% to 80% seen once. Unsorted bulk tissue of about 20-31 mg yielded co-extracted RNA and DNA. The patients had histopathologically diagnosed primary liver carcinoma, and their disease was treated by surgical resection. The study found over 90% viable tumor cells in every tumor sample. Comments on this clonotype: Its matching antigen is unknown. The conserved phenylalanine or tryptophan is not found at the CDR3 terminus, so this likely reflects a read error.

The sequence was obtained from a man aged 35-49 years with primary liver carcinoma and hepatitis B virus infection. Sequences were obtained from liver tumor tissue from sampling region 5. Subset noted: tumor region T5, tumor centre. The gene calls are TRBV29-1 and TRBJ2-1, with 10 bases lining up with TRBD2. The CDR3 nucleotides are TGCAGCATTGGACAAGCGGGAGGGTTCTACAATGAGCAGTTCTCC. The encoded protein is CSIGQAGGFYNEQFS.